The following is a T cell receptor beta chain sequence with its context. The data stem from a study of T cell changes during pregnancy in multiple sclerosis. CDR3 length: 13 residues. Trimming shortened V by 1 base and J by 5 bases, and 9 bases separated the two germline ends. The germline gives CDR1 SGHDT, CDR2 YYEEEE. The protocol was immunoSEQ multiplex PCR, while the TCRdb copy is restricted to in-frame clones and leaves out a portion. The sample carries about 100,000 clones, 90% to 95% recorded once. This TCR was recovered from a female donor with multiple sclerosis, enrolled in a pregnancy study. V usage is TRBV5-6 and J usage is TRBJ1-2, with unresolved D. The specimen was peripheral blood, collected before pregnancy. CDR3 sequence (DNA): TGTGCCAGCAGCTTGCCGGCGGATTATGGCTACACCTTC. Translating it yields CASSLPADYGYTF.